This passage covers 27 T cell receptor beta chains from one sample sequenced in a study of blood T cell repertoires in COVID-19. Assay used: immunoSEQ multiplex PCR; TCRdb lists only in-frame clones, some missing. Altogether about 200,000 clones are present, about 82% being singletons, with the ten largest covering about 0.91%. The material sequenced was peripheral blood. Receptor source: a man aged 60 to 69 with COVID-19, enrolled during active disease.

This chain connects TRBV28 to TRBJ1-5; D gene uncertain. The V gene lost 6 bases and the J gene lost 4 bases, with 16 bases spanning the gap. The CDR3 spans 15 residues. Germline V gene lookup returns CDR1 MDHEN and CDR2 SYDVKM. The CDR3 coding sequence is TGTGCCAGCAGGTCCCTGGGAGTGAAGAATCAGCCCCAGCATTTT. The encoded protein is CASRSLGVKNQPQHF.

This clone was counted once. This rearrangement joins TRBV25-1 to TRBJ1-1; D remains unclear. This CDR3 has 13 amino acids. Trimming shortened V by 3 bases and J by 7 bases, and 12 bases separated the two germline ends. Germline lookup yields CDR1 MGHDK and CDR2 SYGVNS. The CDR3 loop is CASSESSASEAFF. The CDR3 DNA follows: TGTGCCAGCAGTGAGTCCTCCGCTAGTGAAGCTTTCTTT.

This clone showed up just a few times. The chain uses TRBV7-9 and TRBJ1-4; maybe TRBD1 (5 bases). Trimming stripped 2 bases from V and 7 bases from J, with 11 bases between. The CDR3 loop spans 14 amino acids. Looked up from germline, CDR1 is SEHNR and CDR2 is FQNEAQ (reference sequence). Here the CDR3 reads CASSLQGGSEKLFF. The CDR3 nucleotides are TGTGCCAGCAGCTTACAGGGAGGTAGTGAAAAACTGTTTTTT.

This chain uses TRBV19 with TRBJ1-6; D is perhaps TRBD1 (6 bases). Germline CDR1 reads LNHDA; CDR2 reads SQIVND (reference sequence). The CDR3 length is 15 residues. Trimming left V 5 bases short and J 5 bases short, with 13 bases between. CDR3 region: CASSSGTINNSPLHF. The CDR3 DNA is TGTGCCAGTAGTTCCGGGACAATCAATAATTCACCCCTCCACTTT. The full variable domain, rest sourced from reference TRBV19 and TRBJ1-6, is DGGITQSPKYLFRKEGQNVTLSCEQNLNHDAMYWYRQDPGQGLRLIYYSQIVNDFQKGDIAEGYSVSREKKESFPLTVTSAQKNPTAFYLCASSSGTINNSPLHFGNGTRLTVT.

The rearrangement links TRBV6-6 to TRBJ2-1; the match to TRBD2 covers 7 bases. The CDR3 consists of 16 residues. V lost 2 bases and J lost 3; bases outside the gene matches: 7. Germline lookup yields CDR1 MNHNY and CDR2 SVGAGI (reference sequence). The CDR3 here is CASSYLAGTIYNEQFF. In DNA, the CDR3 is TGTGCCAGCAGTTACCTAGCCGGGACTATCTACAATGAGCAGTTCTTC.

The CDR3 bases are TGTGCCAGCAGTCCCGCCGGGACAGTCACCCCAGGTTATGGCGGCTACACCTTC. Translating it yields CASSPAGTVTPGYGGYTF. The chain has TRBV28 and TRBJ1-2; 7 bases align to TRBD1. The CDR3 is 18 residues long. Trimming took 5 bases from V and 8 from J; bases not matched to a gene: 23. Germline V lookup: CDR1 MDHEN, CDR2 SYDVKM.

The chain uses TRBV28 and TRBJ2-2; possibly TRBD2 for D (5 bases). The CDR3 covers 14 residues. Germline V CDR1 and CDR2: MDHEN, SYDVKM. Trimming took 8 bases from V and 2 from J, leaving 12 bases between them. The CDR3 region is CASLTGINTGELFF. Here the CDR3 DNA reads TGTGCCAGCCTCACGGGGATTAACACCGGGGAGCTGTTTTTT. Filled out from reference TRBV28 and TRBJ2-2, the complete variable domain reads DVKVTQSSRYLVKRTGEKVFLECVQDMDHENMFWYRQDPGLGLRLIYFSYDVKMKEKGDIPEGYSVSREKKERFSLILESASTNQTSMYLCASLTGINTGELFFGEGSRLTVL.

The V call is TRBV28, the J call TRBJ1-1; D possibly corresponds to TRBD1 (5 bases). The CDR3 is 15 residues long. The V end lost 3 bases, the J end lost 0 bases, and 11 bases lay between the germline ends. The germline CDR1 and CDR2 sequences are MDHEN and SYDVKM. CDR3 nucleotide sequence: TGTGCCAGCAGTTTTGGGGGGGTGTTGAACACTGAAGCTTTCTTT. Protein product: CASSFGGVLNTEAFF.

V and J are TRBV4-1 and TRBJ2-1, with 10 bases that match TRBD2. The CDR3 consists of 15 residues. The V and J ends lost 4 bases and 4 bases, in that order; junction bases with no gene match: 4. Germline V lookup: CDR1 MGHRA, CDR2 YSYEKL. DNA for the CDR3: TGCGCCAGCAGCCGGACTAGCGGAGGATACAATGAGCAGTTCTTC. Its translation is CASSRTSGGYNEQFF.

The chain recombines TRBV11-2 with TRBJ1-2, with D possibly being TRBD1 (5 bases). The ends were cut back, 2 bases at V and 4 bases at J, with 14 bases in the middle. This CDR3 is built from 15 residues. CDR1 and CDR2 from the germline V gene are SGHAT and FQNNGV. As DNA, the CDR3 is TGTGCCAGCAGCTTATCCCAGGGATGGGGCTATGGCTACACCTTC. The encoded protein is CASSLSQGWGYGYTF. Based on the CDR3 plus reference TRBV11-2 and TRBJ1-2, the full variable domain is EAGVAQSPRYKIIEKRQSVAFWCNPISGHATLYWYQQILGQGPKLLIQFQNNGVVDDSQLPKDRFSAERLKGVDSTLKIQPAKLEDSAVYLCASSLSQGWGYGYTFGSGTRLTVV.

The chain couples TRBV28 to TRBJ2-7, with D possibly being TRBD2 (6 bases). Trimming pared 2 bases from V and 1 base from J, leaving 12 bases between. The germline V gene encodes CDR1 MDHEN and CDR2 SYDVKM. The CDR3 contains 15 residues. The CDR3: CASSLLAGPSYEQYF. The CDR3 DNA sequence: TGTGCCAGCAGTTTACTCGCGGGGCCTTCCTACGAGCAGTACTTC.

About this clone: One end of the junction is discordant with germline, which a read error may explain. This chain joins TRBV4-2 and TRBJ1-3, with TRBD1 identical over 7 bases. The CDR3 runs to 16 residues. Looked up from germline, CDR1 is LGHNA and CDR2 is YNFKEQ. CDR3: CASSQDWTGHGNTMYF. The CDR3 coding sequence is TGTGCCAGCAGCCAAGACTGGACAGGTCATGGAAACACCATGTATTTT.

The rearrangement uses TRBV30 and TRBJ1-4, with 8 bases fitting TRBD1. J was trimmed by 5 bases and V by 0 bases; bases with no gene match: 2. From germline, CDR1 is GTSNPN and CDR2 SVGIG (reference sequence). This CDR3 has 14 residues. Written as DNA, the CDR3 is TGTGCCTGGAGTGTACAGGGGGGGAATGAAAAACTGTTTTTT. Protein product: CAWSVQGGNEKLFF.

This clone was recorded a few times. The chain joins TRBV7-6 to TRBJ1-3; TRBD1 matches 7 bases. The V and J ends lost 5 bases and 4 bases, in that order; junction bases with no gene match: 5. This CDR3 contains 14 residues. Looked up from germline, CDR1 is SGHVS and CDR2 is FNYEAQ. CDR3 loop: CASSLQGSGNTIYF. The CDR3 nucleotides read TGTGCCAGCAGCCTACAGGGGTCAGGAAACACCATATATTTT. The variable domain in full, completed from reference TRBV7-6 and TRBJ1-3, reads GAGVSQSPRYKVTKRGQDVALRCDPISGHVSLYWYRQALGQGPEFLTYFNYEAQQDKSGLPNDRFSAERPEGSISTLTIQRTEQRDSAMYRCASSLQGSGNTIYFGEGSWLTVV.

V usage is TRBV28 and J usage is TRBJ2-4; the D gene is possibly TRBD2 (5 bases). V was trimmed by 3 bases and J by 7 bases, leaving 7 bases between them. Germline lookup yields CDR1 MDHEN and CDR2 SYDVKM. This CDR3 contains 12 residues. CDR3 region: CASSLRVNIQYF. As DNA, the CDR3 is TGTGCCAGCAGTTTGCGGGTCAACATTCAGTACTTC.

The chain links TRBV5-4 to TRBJ2-1; TRBD2 matches 8 bases. Germline V gene data show CDR1 as SGHNT and CDR2 as YYREEE (reference sequence). The CDR3 spans 13 residues. The V and J ends lost 5 bases and 15 bases, in that order; junction bases with no gene match: 13. This CDR3 reads CASRGGERETPFF. The DNA of the CDR3 is TGTGCCAGCAGGGGGGGGGAGCGGGAGACCCCGTTCTTC.

The chain combines TRBV10-1 with TRBJ2-7; D may be TRBD1 (5 bases). V lost 2 bases and J 6 bases, leaving 11 bases between the germline ends. Germline values: CDR1 WNHNN, CDR2 SYGVQD (reference sequence). This CDR3 comprises 13 residues. The CDR3 DNA is TGCGCCAGCAGTGAGAGTGGGGCGGCCGAGCAGTACTTC. It is translated as CASSESGAAEQYF.

V and J are TRBV10-2 and TRBJ2-3; no clear D. CDR1 and CDR2 (germline): WSHSY, SAAADI. Deletions cut 7 bases from V and 3 bases from J, with 11 bases between. The CDR3 has 13 amino acids. In DNA, the CDR3 is TGCGCCAGCAAGAACTACTTAACAGATACGCAGTATTTT. Protein: CASKNYLTDTQYF.

The V and J genes are TRBV5-1 and TRBJ1-4; 7 bases align to TRBD1. The J segment lost 4 bases and the V segment lost 4 bases, leaving 13 bases of the junction unmatched. CDR1 SGHRS and CDR2 YFSETQ come from the germline V gene. This CDR3 is 17 amino acids long. The CDR3 loop reads CASSPGQEPVNNEKLFF. The CDR3 nucleotides read TGCGCCAGCAGCCCCGGACAGGAACCCGTGAATAATGAAAAACTGTTTTTT. The variable domain in full, with the rest retrieved from reference TRBV5-1 and TRBJ1-4, is KAGVTQTPRYLIKTRGQQVTLSCSPISGHRSVSWYQQTPGQGLQFLFEYFSETQRNKGNFPGRFSGRQFSNSRSEMNVSTLELGDSALYLCASSPGQEPVNNEKLFFGSGTQLSVL.

This chain joins TRBV2 and TRBJ2-3; D ambiguous. CDR1 SNHLY and CDR2 FYNNEI come from the germline V gene. The CDR3 contains 14 residues. V lost 1 base and J 5 bases, leaving 10 bases between the germline ends. CDR3 protein: CASSEVPVGDTQYF. In DNA, the CDR3 is TGTGCCAGCAGTGAAGTGCCCGTCGGAGATACGCAGTATTTT.

J is TRBJ1-1 and V is TRBV10-1; D gene unclear. This CDR3 region has 13 residues. Germline CDR1 is WNHNN and CDR2 is SYGVQD (reference sequence). Trimming removed 3 bases at V and 1 base at J, with 6 bases between. The CDR3 nucleotides read TGCGCCAGCAGTGATGGCAGGAACACTGAAGCTTTCTTT. Its translation: CASSDGRNTEAFF.

The chain recombines TRBV27 with TRBJ1-2; possibly TRBD1 for D (5 bases). The CDR3 sequence is 14 residues long. The V gene's germline CDR1 is MNHEY and CDR2 SMNVEV (reference sequence). The V gene lost 5 bases and the J gene lost 2 bases, with 12 bases spanning the gap. This CDR3 is CASSPRQSNYGYTF. The CDR3 coding sequence is TGTGCCAGCAGTCCGAGACAGAGCAACTATGGCTACACCTTC.

This clone was detected a few times. The rearrangement joins TRBV25-1 to TRBJ1-4; D may be TRBD1 (6 bases). The CDR3 spans 15 residues. V lost 3 bases and J 5 bases, leaving 13 bases between the germline ends. The germline V gene encodes CDR1 MGHDK and CDR2 SYGVNS. CDR3 sequence: CASSEGGAGNEKLFF. CDR3 sequence (DNA): TGTGCCAGCAGTGAGGGGGGGGCGGGGAATGAAAAACTGTTTTTT. Drawing the rest from reference TRBV25-1 and TRBJ1-4, the complete variable domain is EADIYQTPRYLVIGTGKKITLECSQTMGHDKMYWYQQDPGMELHLIHYSYGVNSTEKGDLSSESTVSRIRTEHFPLTLESARPSHTSQYLCASSEGGAGNEKLFFGSGTQLSVL.

The chain couples TRBV30 to TRBJ1-2, with no clear D. Trimming left V 2 bases short and J 4 bases short, with 17 bases between. Germline V lookup: CDR1 GTSNPN, CDR2 SVGIG (reference sequence). The CDR3 contains 15 residues. The chain's CDR3 is CAWSSSKRLSYGYTF. The CDR3 DNA sequence: TGTGCCTGGAGTTCATCTAAGAGACTTTCCTATGGCTACACCTTC.

The chain links TRBV28 to TRBJ1-6; 11 bases agree with TRBD1. Germline CDR1 and CDR2: MDHEN and SYDVKM. V was clipped by 4 bases and J by 10 bases; unmatched bases: 0. The CDR3 loop spans 13 amino acids. The CDR3 loop reads CASSWTGGSPLHF. In DNA form, the CDR3 reads TGTGCCAGCAGTTGGACAGGGGGCTCACCCCTCCACTTT.

J is TRBJ2-1 and V is TRBV7-2; 9 nucleotides align to TRBD1. This CDR3 contains 17 residues. V lost 4 bases, J lost 4 bases, and 11 bases stayed unmatched. Germline V gene sequence: CDR1 SGHTA, CDR2 FQGNSA. DNA for the CDR3: TGTGCCAGCAGCTCTTGGGACAGGGCGAGCTTTTACAATGAGCAGTTCTTC. Protein sequence: CASSSWDRASFYNEQFF.

The J gene is TRBJ1-1, the V gene TRBV28; 8 nucleotides align to TRBD1. The germline gives CDR1 MDHEN, CDR2 SYDVKM. Trimming removed 5 bases from V and 3 bases from J; junction bases left unmatched: 11. This CDR3 has 16 residues. The CDR3 DNA follows: TGTGCCAGCAGTCCCCTGGGGCAGGGGGCAGACACTGAAGCTTTCTTT. It is translated as CASSPLGQGADTEAFF.